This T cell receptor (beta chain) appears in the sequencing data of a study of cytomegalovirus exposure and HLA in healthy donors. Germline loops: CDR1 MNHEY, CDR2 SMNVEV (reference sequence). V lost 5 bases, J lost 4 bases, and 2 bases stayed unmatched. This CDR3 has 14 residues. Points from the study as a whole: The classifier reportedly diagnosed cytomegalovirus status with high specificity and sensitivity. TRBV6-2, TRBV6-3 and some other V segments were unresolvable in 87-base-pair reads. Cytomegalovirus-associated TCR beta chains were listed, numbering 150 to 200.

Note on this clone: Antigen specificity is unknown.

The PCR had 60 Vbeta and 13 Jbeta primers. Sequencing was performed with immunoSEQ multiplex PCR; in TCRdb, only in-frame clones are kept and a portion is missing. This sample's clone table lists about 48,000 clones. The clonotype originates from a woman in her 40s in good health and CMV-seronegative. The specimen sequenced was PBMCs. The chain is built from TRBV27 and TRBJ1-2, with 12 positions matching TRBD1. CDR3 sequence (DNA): TGTGCCAGCAGTAGGGACAGGGGGCTCTATGGCTACACCTTC. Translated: CASSRDRGLYGYTF.